The clone carrying this TCR beta chain was observed a handful of times. The data were produced by immunoSEQ multiplex PCR, yet TCRdb's version contains in-frame clones alone and is incomplete. This table has under 250,000 clones, 80% to 90% appearing once. Participants came from some 26 US areas, aged about 18 to 89 years. Germline V CDR1 and CDR2: SGHTA, FQGNSA. With 2 bases removed from V and 10 bases from J, the gap between germline ends came to 15 bases. The CDR3 length is 15 residues. The entry originates in a study of blood T cell repertoires in COVID-19. The source of this sequence is a middle-aged woman who had been exposed to COVID-19. Material: PBMCs or T cells enriched from blood (not recorded which). The chain joins TRBV7-2 to TRBJ1-6; D unclear. CDR3 nucleotide sequence: TGTGCCAGCAGCTTACCCCAGGTCGTAAGGTCACCCCTCCACTTT. Its translation is CASSLPQVVRSPLHF.